These 10 T cell receptor beta chains originate from one sample sequenced in a study of early T cells in non-severe SARS-CoV-2 infection. One entry per CDR3 protein, called by TCRdb with MiXCR from the 5' RACE reads. The repertoire holds roughly 56,000 distinct CDR3 sequences, with 7.5% to 10% as singletons. Sequencing input: whole blood. The source of these receptors is an adult who was a healthcare worker with PCR-confirmed SARS-CoV-2 infection or an uninfected control (not recorded which).

The CDR3 loop is CASSLAKRASVDEQFF. The DNA of the CDR3 is TGTGCCAGCAGCTTGGCCAAGAGGGCTAGCGTCGATGAGCAGTTCTTC. This chain connects TRBV5-4 to TRBJ2-1, with a possible D match to TRBD2 (6 bases). V lost 0 bases and J lost 8, with 18 bases in between. Looked up from germline, CDR1 is SGHNT and CDR2 is YYREEE (reference sequence). The CDR3 totals 16 residues.

This clonotype was observed a handful of times. The chain links TRBV20-1 to TRBJ1-2; 7 positions agree with TRBD1. CDR3 length equals 16 residues. Looked up from germline, CDR1 is DFQATT and CDR2 is SNEGSKA (reference sequence). Unmatched junction bases numbered 13, after V lost 0 bases and J lost 6 bases. CDR3 nucleotide sequence: TGCAGTGCTAGAGATTTGGCTACCGGGACAGTTCATGGCTACACCTTC. Residues: CSARDLATGTVHGYTF.

This clonotype occurred many times. The gene calls are TRBV7-7 and TRBJ2-2; tentatively, D is TRBD1 or TRBD2 (5 bases each). Trimming removed 9 bases from V and 1 base from J, with 15 bases in between. Germline CDR1 SSHAT, CDR2 FNYEAQ (reference sequence). This CDR3 is 15 amino acids long. The CDR3 nucleotides are TGTGCCAGTAGCCCCGGGACGGAGAACACCGGGGAGCTGTTTTTT. Translating it yields CASSPGTENTGELFF.

The genes are TRBV2 and TRBJ2-1; 8 bases are a match to TRBD2. Germline CDR1 reads SNHLY; CDR2 reads FYNNEI. This CDR3 has 15 residues. V was clipped by 3 bases and J by 10 bases; unmatched bases: 11. The CDR3 spells CASSESGVPGGEQFF. The CDR3 DNA reads TGTGCCAGCAGTGAGTCTGGAGTTCCGGGGGGGGAGCAGTTCTTC.

The chain carries TRBV11-3 and TRBJ1-1; D remains ambiguous. The CDR3 runs 14 residues. Germline CDR1 and CDR2: SGHNT and YENEEA. V was clipped by 2 bases and J by 9 bases, with 16 bases between them. The CDR3 protein is CASSLSEQATKAFF. The CDR3 DNA reads TGTGCCAGCAGCTTATCGGAACAAGCAACTAAAGCTTTCTTT.

This clonotype was seen ten or more times. One junction end disagrees with the germline gene, perhaps due to a read error. V gene TRBV20-1 combines with J gene TRBJ2-1; D assignment may be TRBD1 or TRBD2 (5 bases each). CDR3 size: 12 residues. Germline CDR1 and CDR2: DFQATT and SNEGSKA (reference sequence). The CDR3 loop is CGWGNSYNEQFF. The CDR3 DNA is TGTGGATGGGGGAATTCCTACAATGAGCAGTTCTTC.

This clonotype appeared a few times. This chain links TRBV5-1 with TRBJ1-2; TRBD1 is a possible D gene (5 bases). Trimming cost V 4 bases and J 1 base, with 8 bases left between them. The CDR3 consists of 13 residues. Per germline, CDR1 SGHRS and CDR2 YFSETQ. CDR3 in DNA: TGCGCCAGCAGCCCCAGGGATAACTATGGCTACACCTTC. The encoded protein is CASSPRDNYGYTF. Based on the CDR3 plus reference TRBV5-1 and TRBJ1-2, the full variable domain is KAGVTQTPRYLIKTRGQQVTLSCSPISGHRSVSWYQQTPGQGLQFLFEYFSETQRNKGNFPGRFSGRQFSNSRSEMNVSTLELGDSALYLCASSPRDNYGYTFGSGTRLTVV.

This clonotype was observed many times. V is TRBV7-6 and J is TRBJ2-5; 8 bases match TRBD1. The CDR3 loop spans 15 amino acids. V lost 1 base and J lost 5; bases outside the gene matches: 6. Germline lookup yields CDR1 SGHVS and CDR2 FNYEAQ. Here the CDR3 reads CASSLETGVGETQYF. DNA of the CDR3: TGTGCCAGCAGCTTAGAGACAGGGGTTGGGGAGACCCAGTACTTC.

This chain connects TRBV13 to TRBJ2-1, with 7 bases that match TRBD2. From germline, CDR1 is PRHDT and CDR2 FYEKMQ (reference sequence). CDR3 size: 13 residues. V shed 9 bases and J 7 bases; nucleotides not matched to a gene: 9. CDR3 in DNA: TGTGCCAGTGCCGGGACCGGGGGGAATGAGCAGTTCTTC. Translation: CASAGTGGNEQFF. The full variable domain, its missing parts supplied by reference TRBV13 and TRBJ2-1, is AAGVIQSPRHLIKEKRETATLKCYPIPRHDTVYWYQQGPGQDPQFLISFYEKMQSDKGSIPDRFSAQQFSDYHSELNMSSLELGDSALYFCASAGTGGNEQFFGPGTRLTVL.

The rearrangement joins TRBV9 to TRBJ2-3; D might be TRBD2 (6 bases). Between the trimmed V and J ends, which lost 1 base and 3 bases, there was a span of 12 bases. The CDR3 runs 15 residues. Per the germline V gene, CDR1 is SGDLS and CDR2 is YYNGEE. The CDR3: CASSVSRGGTDTQYF. CDR3 nucleotides: TGTGCCAGCAGCGTATCGCGAGGAGGGACAGATACGCAGTATTTT.